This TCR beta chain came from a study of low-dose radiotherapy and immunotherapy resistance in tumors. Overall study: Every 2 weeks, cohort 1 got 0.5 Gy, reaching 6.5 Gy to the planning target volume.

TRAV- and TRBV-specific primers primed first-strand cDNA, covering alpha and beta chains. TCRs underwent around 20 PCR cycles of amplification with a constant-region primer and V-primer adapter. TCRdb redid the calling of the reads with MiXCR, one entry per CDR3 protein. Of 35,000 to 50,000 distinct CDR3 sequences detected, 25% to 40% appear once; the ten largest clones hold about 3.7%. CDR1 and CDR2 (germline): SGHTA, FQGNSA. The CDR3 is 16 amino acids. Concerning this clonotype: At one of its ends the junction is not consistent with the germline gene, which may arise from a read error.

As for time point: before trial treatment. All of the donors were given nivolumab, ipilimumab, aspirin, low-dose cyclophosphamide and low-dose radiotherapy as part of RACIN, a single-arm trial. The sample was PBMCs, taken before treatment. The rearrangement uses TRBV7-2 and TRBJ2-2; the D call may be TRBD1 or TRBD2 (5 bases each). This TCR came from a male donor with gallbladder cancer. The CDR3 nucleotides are TGTGCCAGCAGCTCTAGGGTGTGGTCGGACACCGGGGAGCCGTTTTTT. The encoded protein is CASSSRVWSDTGEPFF. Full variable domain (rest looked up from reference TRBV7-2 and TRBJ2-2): GAGVSQSPSNKVTEKGKDVELRCDPISGHTALYWYRQSLGQGLEFLIYFQGNSAPDKSGLPSDRFSAERTGGSVSTLTIQRTQQEDSAVYLCASSSRVWSDTGEPFFGEGSRLTVL.